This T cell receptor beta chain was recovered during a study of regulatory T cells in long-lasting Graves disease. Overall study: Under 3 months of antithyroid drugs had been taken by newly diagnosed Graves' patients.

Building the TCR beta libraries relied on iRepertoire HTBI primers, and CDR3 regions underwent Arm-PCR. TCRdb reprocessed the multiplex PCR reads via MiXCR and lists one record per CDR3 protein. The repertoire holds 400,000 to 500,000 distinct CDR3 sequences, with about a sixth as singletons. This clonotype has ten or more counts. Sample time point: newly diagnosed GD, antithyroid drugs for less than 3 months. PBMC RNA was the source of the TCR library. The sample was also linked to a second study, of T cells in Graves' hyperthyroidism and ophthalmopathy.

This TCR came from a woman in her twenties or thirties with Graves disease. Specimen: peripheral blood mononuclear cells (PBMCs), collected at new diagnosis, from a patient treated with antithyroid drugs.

The CDR3 sequence is CASSRLGAGRGETQYF. Here the CDR3 DNA reads TGTGCCAGCAGCCGACTCGGAGCGGGGCGGGGAGAGACCCAGTACTTC. The chain recombines TRBV27 with TRBJ2-5; 7 nucleotides align to TRBD2. Germline assignment: CDR1 MNHEY and CDR2 SMNVEV (reference sequence). The CDR3 is made up of 16 amino acids. Trimming took 6 bases from V and 4 from J; bases not matched to a gene: 14.